Following are 26 T cell receptor beta chains from one sample sequenced in a study of T cell responses to AZD1222 COVID-19 vaccine. TCRdb keeps only in-frame clones here, not all; method: immunoSEQ multiplex PCR. The repertoire holds 250,000 to 300,000 clones, with around 93% as singletons. Specimen: peripheral blood, collected 28 days after the second AZD1222 dose. The receptors come from an adult who received the AZD1222 COVID-19 vaccine.

V usage is TRBV15 and J usage is TRBJ1-3; TRBD1 aligns across 8 bases. After removal of 3 bases from V and 0 bases from J, the junction contained 7 bases not matched to a gene. Germline values: CDR1 LNHNV, CDR2 YYDKDF (reference sequence). The CDR3 extends over 17 amino acids. The CDR3 DNA sequence: TGTGCCACCAGCAGGGGGGGGACAGGAATCTCTGGAAACACCATATATTTT. Translation gives CATSRGGTGISGNTIYF.

The CDR3 coding sequence is TGTGCCAGCAGTGAAATTCGAGGATTGCGTGGCTATGGCTACACCTTC. This sequence encodes CASSEIRGLRGYGYTF. The chain employs TRBV6-1 and TRBJ1-2, with D unclear. Germline CDR1 is MNHNS and CDR2 is SASEGT. Trimming took 2 bases from V and 4 from J, leaving 17 bases between them. The CDR3 length is 16 residues.

This clone showed up just once. This chain joins TRBV12-3 or TRBV12-4 and TRBJ2-1; 11 nucleotides agree with TRBD2. Unmatched junction bases numbered 4, after V lost 6 bases and J lost 9 bases. This CDR3 comprises 13 residues. This CDR3 reads CASRPGTSGEQFF. DNA of the CDR3: TGTGCCAGCAGGCCTGGGACTAGCGGTGAGCAGTTCTTC.

This chain links TRBV4-2 with TRBJ1-1; D unclear. This CDR3 is 16 amino acids long. V lost 0 bases, J lost 3 bases, and 14 bases lay in between. Germline values: CDR1 LGHNA, CDR2 YNFKEQ. The CDR3 DNA follows: TGTGCCAGCAGCCAAGAAGGTCCTCCGGTTGACACTGAAGCTTTCTTT. Its protein is CASSQEGPPVDTEAFF.

The chain is built from TRBV3-1 (or the pseudogene TRBV3-2) and TRBJ2-5; TRBD2 matches 7 bases. Germline-derived CDR1 and CDR2 are LGHDT and YNNKEL (reference sequence). V lost 0 bases to trimming and J lost 7 bases; unmatched junction nucleotides: 8. The CDR3 loop spans 15 amino acids. CDR3 sequence reads: CASSQDWEGRRTQYF. In DNA form, the CDR3 reads TGTGCCAGCAGCCAAGATTGGGAGGGACGGCGGACCCAGTACTTC.

The chain couples TRBV10-3 to TRBJ1-5, with 8 bases that match TRBD1. The CDR3 runs 16 residues. After removal of 2 bases from V and 1 base from J, the junction contained 4 bases not matched to a gene. Germline loops: CDR1 ENHRY, CDR2 SYGVKD. For the CDR3, the DNA is TGTGCCATCAGTGAGGGGCAGGGGGCCAGCAATCAGCCCCAGCATTTT. This sequence encodes CAISEGQGASNQPQHF.

The chain has TRBV7-2 and TRBJ1-1; tentatively, D is TRBD1 (5 bases). Trimming pared 0 bases from V and 10 bases from J, leaving 9 bases between. CDR3 length equals 12 residues. CDR1 and CDR2 from the germline V gene are SGHTA and FQGNSA. This CDR3 reads CASSLAGTSAFF. CDR3 DNA sequence: TGTGCCAGCAGCTTAGCGGGGACGTCAGCTTTCTTT.

This rearrangement joins TRBV28 to TRBJ2-3; D possibly corresponds to TRBD2 (5 bases). The CDR3 length is 12 residues. Germline CDR1 and CDR2: MDHEN and SYDVKM. CDR3 DNA: TGTGTAGCGTCAGCTAGCACAGATACGCAGTATTTT. Its translation is CVASASTDTQYF. The full variable domain, rest sourced from reference TRBV28 and TRBJ2-3, is DVKVTQSSRYLVKRTGEKVFLECVQDMDHENMFWYRQDPGLGLRLIYFSYDVKMKEKGDIPEGYSVSREKKERFSLILESASTNQTSMYLCVASASTDTQYFGPGTRLTVL.

The chain employs TRBV27 and TRBJ2-7; the D gene is possibly TRBD1 (7 bases). Germline V CDR1 and CDR2: MNHEY, SMNVEV (reference sequence). Trimming cost V 3 bases and J 7 bases, with 13 bases left between them. The CDR3 runs to 13 residues. CDR3 nucleotide sequence: TGTGCCAGCAGTTTGGAGGGGGCGAAGGAGCAGTACTTC. It codes for CASSLEGAKEQYF.

The chain couples TRBV7-2 to TRBJ2-7, with 8 bases identical to TRBD1. Germline V gene data show CDR1 as SGHTA and CDR2 as FQGNSA. The trim removed 3 bases at V and 2 bases at J, leaving 6 bases unmatched. CDR3 size: 15 residues. In nucleotides, the CDR3 is TGTGCCAGCAGCTTCCGGACAGGGCCCCCCTACGAGCAGTACTTC. Protein sequence: CASSFRTGPPYEQYF. Looking up the rest from reference TRBV7-2 and TRBJ2-7 gives the full variable domain: GAGVSQSPSNKVTEKGKDVELRCDPISGHTALYWYRQSLGQGLEFLIYFQGNSAPDKSGLPSDRFSAERTGGSVSTLTIQRTQQEDSAVYLCASSFRTGPPYEQYFGPGTRLTVT.

J is TRBJ1-2 and V is TRBV7-9, with D uncertain. V was clipped by 8 bases and J by 4 bases, with 8 bases between them. The CDR3 covers 11 residues. Per germline, CDR1 SEHNR and CDR2 FQNEAQ (reference sequence). As DNA, the CDR3 is TGTGCCAGCCGGGAGGTCTATGGCTACACCTTC. Its protein product is CASREVYGYTF.

The chain is built from TRBV6-2 or TRBV6-3 and TRBJ2-2; the D is unclear. This CDR3 has 15 residues. Trimming removed 6 bases from V and 4 bases from J, with 15 bases in between. Germline V gene sequence: CDR1 MNHEY, CDR2 SVGEGT. CDR3 residues: CASRYRARPTGELFF. CDR3 nucleotide sequence: TGTGCCAGCAGATACCGGGCCCGGCCCACCGGGGAGCTGTTTTTT.

The chain joins TRBV2 to TRBJ2-1; 16 nucleotides align to TRBD2. Trimming cost V 7 bases and J 9 bases; bases outside gene matches: 3. CDR3 length equals 14 residues. Germline lookup yields CDR1 SNHLY and CDR2 FYNNEI. The CDR3 reads CASMGLAGGVEQFF. The CDR3 DNA reads TGTGCCAGCATGGGACTAGCGGGAGGGGTTGAGCAGTTCTTC.

The chain combines TRBV24-1 with TRBJ1-2; unclear D gene. CDR3 length: 13 residues. CDR1 is KGHDR and CDR2 is SFDVKD in the germline V gene. The V and J ends lost 4 bases and 8 bases respectively, with 13 bases between them. In DNA, the CDR3 is TGTGCCACCAGTGACTCAGCAAGTCGAGGCTACACCTTC. It specifies CATSDSASRGYTF.

This rearrangement joins TRBV5-4 to TRBJ2-7, with TRBD2 matching over 13 bases. Germline-derived CDR1 and CDR2 are SGHNT and YYREEE (reference sequence). V lost 0 bases to trimming and J lost 4 bases; unmatched junction nucleotides: 4. The CDR3 contains 16 residues. CDR3 bases: TGTGCCAGCAGCTTGGGGGGACTAGCGGGGATGTACGAGCAGTACTTC. Its protein is CASSLGGLAGMYEQYF.

This chain uses TRBV27 with TRBJ2-5, with D hard to call. This CDR3 region has 13 residues. The germline CDR1 and CDR2 sequences are MNHEY and SMNVEV (reference sequence). Deletions cut 2 bases from V and 2 bases from J, with 6 bases between. The CDR3 nucleotides are TGTGCCAGCAGTTTACGACGGCAAGAGACCCAGTACTTC. Translated, it gives CASSLRRQETQYF.

The genes are TRBV30 and TRBJ1-1; unclear D gene. Trimming removed 0 bases at V and 3 bases at J, with 2 bases between. The CDR3 runs to 11 residues. Germline loops: CDR1 GTSNPN, CDR2 SVGIG (reference sequence). The CDR3 spells CAWSVDTEAFF. The CDR3 nucleotides read TGTGCCTGGAGTGTTGACACTGAAGCTTTCTTT.

This sequence joins TRBV6-5 and TRBJ2-1; D perhaps matches TRBD2 (6 bases). This CDR3 is built from 13 residues. CDR1 and CDR2 from the germline V gene are MNHEY and SVGAGI. Trimming took 7 bases from V and 7 from J, leaving 14 bases between them. CDR3: CASNSWRGNEQFF. The DNA of the CDR3 is TGTGCCAGCAACAGCTGGAGGGGTAATGAGCAGTTCTTC.

The chain employs TRBV3-1 (or the pseudogene TRBV3-2) and TRBJ2-3, with D possibly matching TRBD2 (6 bases). Trimming cost V 3 bases and J 7 bases, with 14 bases left between them. This CDR3 comprises 14 residues. Germline assignment: CDR1 LGHDT and CDR2 YNNKEL (reference sequence). The DNA of the CDR3 is TGTGCCAGCAGCCATCGCGGGGAAGGTAATACGCAGTATTTT. This codes for CASSHRGEGNTQYF.

A single count supports this clone. V is TRBV11-2 and J is TRBJ1-1; D is ambiguous. The CDR3 contains 13 residues. Trimming took off 1 base at V and 1 base at J, with 4 bases between the two ends. In germline, CDR1 is SGHAT, CDR2 FQNNGV. The CDR3 DNA reads TGTGCCAGCAGCTTAGTTAGGAACACTGAAGCTTTCTTT. This codes for CASSLVRNTEAFF.

The V call is TRBV4-1, the J call TRBJ1-1, with a weak D call TRBD1 (5 bases). The V end was cut by 1 base, the J end by 4 bases, with 13 bases between. CDR3 size: 15 residues. Germline lookup yields CDR1 MGHRA and CDR2 YSYEKL. CDR3 amino acids: CASSQVGAGGTEAFF. CDR3 sequence (DNA): TGCGCCAGCAGCCAAGTAGGGGCCGGTGGCACTGAAGCTTTCTTT.

The CDR3 nucleotides read TGTGCCAGCTCTTCTCCAAGGCAAAGCCCCACCTACGAGCAGTACTTC. Translation: CASSSPRQSPTYEQYF. The gene calls are TRBV28 and TRBJ2-7; D gene uncertain. Per the germline V gene, CDR1 is MDHEN and CDR2 is SYDVKM. With 8 bases removed from V and 2 bases from J, the gap between germline ends came to 22 bases. This CDR3 has 16 residues.

The chain has TRBV6-5 and TRBJ2-2; 8 bases fit TRBD2. The CDR3 extends over 16 amino acids. The J segment lost 1 base and the V segment lost 2 bases, leaving 3 bases of the junction unmatched. CDR1 and CDR2 (germline): MNHEY, SVGAGI. The CDR3 nucleotides read TGTGCCAGCAGTTACGGCGGGGGGTGGAACACCGGGGAGCTGTTTTTT. It encodes CASSYGGGWNTGELFF.

This clone was counted a few times. The chain employs TRBV4-1 and TRBJ2-5; weak D call: TRBD1 (6 bases). V shed 1 base and J shed 2 bases, with 23 bases lying between them. The CDR3 loop spans 19 amino acids. Germline V lookup: CDR1 MGHRA, CDR2 YSYEKL. CDR3 amino acids: CASSQGGQALRVRQETQYF. CDR3 nucleotide sequence: TGCGCCAGCAGCCAAGGGGGACAAGCGCTTCGGGTACGACAAGAGACCCAGTACTTC.

V gene TRBV4-3 combines with J gene TRBJ2-7; 7 bases line up with TRBD1. This CDR3 comprises 16 residues. Germline V gives CDR1 LGHNA, CDR2 YSLEER. Losses at the gene ends were 1 base for V and 6 bases for J; bases not matched to a gene: 12. The CDR3: CASSQGSGPGGSEQYF. DNA for the CDR3: TGCGCCAGCAGCCAAGGATCCGGCCCAGGGGGTTCCGAGCAGTACTTC.

The V gene is TRBV28, the J gene TRBJ2-1; the D gene is possibly TRBD2 (7 bases). Deletions cut 6 bases from V and 0 bases from J, with 12 bases between. The CDR3 extends over 15 amino acids. Germline-derived CDR1 and CDR2 are MDHEN and SYDVKM. The CDR3 spells CASSGGRGSYNEQFF. CDR3 DNA sequence: TGTGCCAGCAGCGGGGGGCGGGGCTCCTACAATGAGCAGTTCTTC.